Listed below are T cell receptor beta chains from one sample, sequenced in a study of T-cell reconstitution after alpha-beta-depleted transplantation in children. One entry per CDR3 protein, called by TCRdb with MiXCR from the PCR reads. The sample holds about 300,000 distinct CDR3 sequences, about 9.5% seen once. The specimen comprised PBMCs, sampled before TCRalphabeta/CD19-depleted stem cell transplant. The receptors derive from a boy under two years old with acute myeloid leukemia, due to receive a stem cell transplant. Each CDR3 is given with its conserved first and last residue. The D gene is left open where the match is weak. Clone size, where shown, is once, few, many, or a class for clones that have expanded.

TRBD2,TRBJ2-7,TRBV11-2,NA,TGTGCCAGCAGCCTAAACAGGGGGACTAGCGGGATCTCCCCGTACGAGCAGTACTTC,CASSLNRGTSGISPYEQYF
NA,TRBJ2-5,TRBV3-1,many,TGTGCCAGCAGCCCCCTGGGTCTGGGGAGGGGGAAGGAGACCCAGTACTTC,CASSPLGLGRGKETQYF
NA,TRBJ2-6,TRBV7-8,NA,TGTGCCAGCCGCCTGGGGGAGTTGGGGGCCAACGTCCTGACTTTC,CASRLGELGANVLTF
TRBD1,TRBJ2-1,TRBV6-2/TRBV6-3,many,TGTGCCAGCAGTTACTCTATGACAGGGCCTTTGGCCGATGAGCAGTTCTTC,CASSYSMTGPLADEQFF
NA,TRBJ2-7,TRBV7-2,NA,TGTGCCAGCAGCGCAGGCAAACAGGGAACTGGGCAGTACTTC,CASSAGKQGTGQYF
TRBD2,TRBJ2-1,TRBV6-5,many,TGTGCCAGCACCCGGCAGACTAGCGGGTACAATGAGCAGTTCTTC,CASTRQTSGYNEQFF
NA,TRBJ2-1,TRBV11-2,NA,TGTGCCAGCAGCCACCCCTATGAGCGGTTCTTC,CASSHPYERFF
NA,TRBJ1-1,TRBV12-3/TRBV12-4,many,TGTGCCAGCAGTTTAGCCAGGGGCACTGAAGCTTTCTTT,CASSLARGTEAFF
NA,TRBJ1-1,TRBV29-1,many,TGCAGCGTTGGGACAGAAGCTTTCTTT,CSVGTEAFF
NA,TRBJ1-4,TRBV27,few,TGTGCCAGCAGCCCCTATGCGTATAATGAAAAACTGTTTTTT,CASSPYAYNEKLFF
NA,TRBJ2-7,TRBV12-3/TRBV12-4,many,TGTGCCAGCAGTTTTAGACAGAGCTCCTACGAGCAGTACTTC,CASSFRQSSYEQYF
NA,TRBJ2-1,TRBV7-3,NA,TGTCCCAGCAGCTCGGCGAGGGGGAGGCAGTTCTTC,CPSSSARGRQFF
NA,TRBJ1-6,TRBV28,few,TGTGCCAGCAGTTTATTGGTAGGGGGGATTTCACCCCTCCACTTT,CASSLLVGGISPLHF
NA,TRBJ2-7,TRBV28,many,TGTGCCAGCAGTTTATCGGTCGGGGCCTACGAGCAGTACTTC,CASSLSVGAYEQYF
TRBD2,TRBJ2-1,TRBV11-2,few,TGTGCCAGCAGCTCATCACTCCCGGGACTAGCGGGGGGGCCAGGTGAGCAGTTCTTC,CASSSSLPGLAGGPGEQFF
NA,TRBJ2-7,TRBV27,many,TGTGCCAGCAGTTTCCCCAATGTCGTGCCGGGGAACTACGAGCAGTACTTC,CASSFPNVVPGNYEQYF
NA,TRBJ2-6,TRBV12-3/TRBV12-4,NA,TGTGCCAGCAGTTTCCTTCCCGGGGTCGCCGGGGCCAACGTCCTGACTTTC,CASSFLPGVAGANVLTF
NA,TRBJ1-1,TRBV28,many,TGTGCCAGCACCCCGAGGCGGGGGGCGACCCTCACTGAAGCTTTCTTT,CASTPRRGATLTEAFF
NA,TRBJ2-5,TRBV13,many,TGTGCCAGCAGCTTTATTAAGGAGGACACGAAAAAGACCCAGTACTTC,CASSFIKEDTKKTQYF
TRBD2,TRBJ2-7,TRBV28,few,TGTGCCAGCAGTTTATCCCTTAGCGGGAGCTCCTACGAGCAGTACTTC,CASSLSLSGSSYEQYF
TRBD1,TRBJ2-7,TRBV29-1,many,TGCAGCGTTGAAACGGGACAGGGGGCTAGGGAGCAGTACTTC,CSVETGQGAREQYF
NA,TRBJ1-1,TRBV12-3/TRBV12-4,many,TGTGCCAGCAGTCCGGGGACACGGGAATTACCGAACACTGAAGCTTTCTTT,CASSPGTRELPNTEAFF
NA,TRBJ2-1,TRBV7-2,many,TGTGCCAGCAGCTTCCCTCAGACCCGGGGAGGGCAGTTCTTC,CASSFPQTRGGQFF
NA,TRBJ2-5,TRBV5-1,many,TGCGCCAGCAGCTCCGGGACGCACCTGAAGGAGACCCAGTACTTC,CASSSGTHLKETQYF
NA,TRBJ2-2,TRBV11-2,many,TGTGCCAGCAGCCCCGGACACTCTATCGGGGAGCTGTTTTTT,CASSPGHSIGELFF
TRBD2,TRBJ2-3,TRBV20-1,many,TGCAGTGCTAGCGGGCTAGCGGGGAAAACAGATACGCAGTATTTT,CSASGLAGKTDTQYF
TRBD2,TRBJ2-7,TRBV11-3,few,TGTGCCAGCAGCTTACAACTAGCGCCACTCGGGGACGAGCAGTACTTC,CASSLQLAPLGDEQYF
NA,TRBJ2-2,TRBV28,many,TGTGCCAGCAGTTTAGGGCCTTACACCGGGGAGCTGTTTTTT,CASSLGPYTGELFF